The following is a TCR beta chain sequence with its context. The primer mix had 60 Vbeta and 13 Jbeta primers. Data came from immunoSEQ multiplex PCR; TCRdb stores just in-frame clones and leaves some out. This sample has under 200,000 clones, with 84% found just once. Unmatched junction bases numbered 8, after V lost 1 base and J lost 10 bases. Germline loops: CDR1 SGHNT, CDR2 YYREEE (reference sequence). CDR3 length equals 16 residues. The data belong to a study of cytomegalovirus exposure and HLA in healthy donors. The clonotype was recovered from a boy under 10 years old in good health and CMV-seronegative. The V call is TRBV5-4, the J call TRBJ2-1; 13 positions agree with TRBD2. Sample: PBMCs. CDR3 in amino acids: CASSLRSGLAGLEQFF. The CDR3 DNA reads as TGTGCCAGCAGCTTGAGGTCGGGACTAGCGGGACTCGAGCAGTTCTTC.